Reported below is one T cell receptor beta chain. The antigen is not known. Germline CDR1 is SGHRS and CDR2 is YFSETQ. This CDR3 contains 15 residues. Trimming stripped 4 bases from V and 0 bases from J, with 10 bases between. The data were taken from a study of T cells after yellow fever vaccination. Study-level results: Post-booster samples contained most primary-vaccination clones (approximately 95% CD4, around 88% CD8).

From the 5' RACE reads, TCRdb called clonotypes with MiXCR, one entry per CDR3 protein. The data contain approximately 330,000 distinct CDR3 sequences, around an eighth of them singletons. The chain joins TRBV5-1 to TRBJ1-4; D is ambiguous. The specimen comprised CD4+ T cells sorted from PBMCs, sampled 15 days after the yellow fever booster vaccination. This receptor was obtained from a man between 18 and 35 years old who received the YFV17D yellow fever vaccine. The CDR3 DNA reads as TGCGCCAGCAGCCCGGTCCCTGCAACTAATGAAAAACTGTTTTTT. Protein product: CASSPVPATNEKLFF.